The clone carrying this T cell receptor beta chain came up many times. Its antigen is not identified. The data stem from a study of T cells in Graves' hyperthyroidism and ophthalmopathy. RNA transcripts gave rise to amplified TCR beta CDR3 regions. Researchers ran a first-round RT-PCR on the TCR CDR3 using the HTBI primer set. Each CDR3 protein gets one entry after TCRdb re-called the multiplex PCR reads with MiXCR. This table has about 660,000 distinct CDR3 sequences, 40% to 55% appearing once. Study-wide results and caveats: Most thyroid clonotypes with frequency above 0.001 were detected in blood. Separating ophthalmopathy from stable hyperthyroidism was achieved by a 13 V-J model.

CDR1 is KGHDR, CDR2 SFDVKD, per germline. Trimming removed 4 bases from V and 6 bases from J, with 9 bases in between. This CDR3 is 12 amino acids long. The origin of this receptor is an adult man with Graves' disease, either hyperthyroidism or ophthalmopathy (not recorded which). Sequences were obtained from peripheral blood or thyroid tissue (not recorded which). The rearrangement links TRBV24-1 to TRBJ2-7; D possibly corresponds to TRBD1 (5 bases). The CDR3 here is CATSDQGFEQYF. CDR3 sequence (DNA): TGTGCCACCAGTGACCAGGGATTCGAGCAGTACTTC.